This T cell receptor beta chain is from a study of control samples from healthy donors and cancer patients. CDR3 size: 17 residues. In germline, CDR1 is SGHNT, CDR2 YYREEE (reference sequence). Trimming pared 4 bases from V and 0 bases from J, leaving 17 bases between. This table comes from immunoSEQ multiplex PCR, and its TCRdb copy is limited to in-frame clones, with some not included. The sample shows 390,000 or so clones, 80% to 95% of them seen only once. The sequence came from a man in his forties with head and neck cancer. Sequencing input: PBMCs. This chain links TRBV5-4 with TRBJ1-3, with D tentatively TRBD1 (6 bases). In DNA, the CDR3 is TGTGCCAGCAGCCGAGGGGGGGCCGGTCTCTCTGGAAACACCATATATTTT. Its protein is CASSRGGAGLSGNTIYF.